This T cell receptor beta chain emerged from a study of cytomegalovirus exposure and HLA in healthy donors. Study results and caveats: CMV serostatus alone was available as immune exposure information.

PCR used 60 Vbeta primers and 13 Jbeta primers. Generated by immunoSEQ multiplex PCR, the TCRdb table keeps only in-frame clones and is missing some. This table has about 190,000 clones, 75% to 90% appearing once. This clone showed up just once. The antigen is unknown. Sequencing was done on a sample of PBMCs. The source is a man younger than 45 in good health and CMV-seronegative.

The CDR3 DNA sequence: TGTGCCAGCAGCTTTTCTACAGGGGGAGAGGCCTACGAGCAGTACTTC. Translation: CASSFSTGGEAYEQYF. The chain combines TRBV11-2 with TRBJ2-7; 8 bases align to TRBD1. Germline trimming cut 3 bases from V and 2 bases from J; bases unmatched to any gene: 9. The CDR3 contains 16 residues. Germline V gives CDR1 SGHAT, CDR2 FQNNGV.